This T cell receptor beta chain was identified in a study of identical twins. One entry per CDR3 protein, called by TCRdb with MiXCR from the 5' RACE reads. The data show 450,000 or so distinct CDR3 sequences, with roughly an eighth seen just once and approximately 0.9% held by the top ten. This CDR3 comprises 15 residues. CDR1 is LNHNV and CDR2 is YYDKDF in the germline V gene (reference sequence). The ends lost 6 bases at V and 2 bases at J; junction bases unmatched: 7. General study results and limits: Out-of-frame alpha sequences shared between twins exhibited an excess of low generation probability.

This clonotype occurred a few times. Its antigen is unknown. This sample also belongs to another study, concerning yellow fever vaccine responses in identical twins.

The receptor was isolated from a woman aged 18 to 35 in good health. This rearrangement joins TRBV15 to TRBJ2-7, with 10 nucleotides matching TRBD1. The material sequenced was CD4+ T cells sorted from blood. For the CDR3, the DNA is TGTGCCACCAGACGCGACGGACAGGGGGCCTACGAGCAGTACTTC. Translation gives CATRRDGQGAYEQYF.